Reported below is one TCR beta chain. Germline-derived CDR1 and CDR2 are LGHNA and YNFKEQ. CDR3 size: 18 residues. J lost 6 bases, V lost 0 bases, and 11 bases had no gene match. This table comes from immunoSEQ multiplex PCR, and its TCRdb copy is limited to in-frame clones, with some not included. The sample contains 79,000 or so clones, 87% of which appear only once. This specimen comes from a study of blood T cell repertoires in COVID-19. About the study: Specimens from acute and convalescent COVID-19 originated in the United States, Italy and Spain. PBMCs, B-cell-depleted T cells, or T cells were the source of the cDNA or gDNA that made up the material.

Sequences were obtained from peripheral blood. The V call is TRBV4-2, the J call TRBJ2-7; 13 nucleotides line up with TRBD2. This TCR came from a human donor in a cohort sampled during active COVID-19. CDR3 protein: CASSQDRGLAGVAAEQYF. The CDR3 DNA sequence: TGTGCCAGCAGCCAAGATCGAGGACTAGCGGGAGTCGCGGCCGAGCAGTACTTC.